The 32 T cell receptor beta chains presented below share a single source sample, sequenced in a study of response to subunit inactivated influenza vaccine. TCRdb redid the calling of the RT-PCR reads with MiXCR, one entry per CDR3 protein. The top ten hold 10% of the sample, which has 800,000 to 1,000,000 distinct CDR3 sequences, over 20% seen once. Sample: PBMCs from blood, taken 4 to 6 days after vaccination. The receptors here all came from a man aged 50 or older who received an inactivated influenza vaccine.

The sample holds many counts of this clonotype. The CDR3 region is CASSSPGLPGELFF. The CDR3 DNA sequence: TGTGCCAGCAGTTCCCCAGGGTTACCCGGGGAGCTGTTTTTT. The genes are TRBV12-3 or TRBV12-4 and TRBJ2-2; TRBD1 might be the D (5 bases). The V end lost 4 bases, the J end lost 6 bases, and 12 bases lay between the germline ends. CDR3 size: 14 residues.

The chain employs TRBV6-2 or TRBV6-3 and TRBJ1-2; weak D call: TRBD1 (6 bases). V was trimmed by 0 bases and J by 0 bases, leaving 11 bases between them. The CDR3 loop spans 16 amino acids. Germline CDR1 and CDR2: MNHEY and SVGEGT. CDR3 loop: CASSYSLGQSNYGYTF. In DNA form, the CDR3 reads TGTGCCAGCAGTTACTCGTTGGGACAATCTAACTATGGCTACACCTTC.

This clonotype was counted only a few times. J is TRBJ2-1 and V is TRBV3-1; 8 positions agree with TRBD1. The CDR3 runs 18 residues. Germline CDR1 LGHDT, CDR2 YNNKEL (reference sequence). The trim removed 1 base at V and 3 bases at J, leaving 11 bases unmatched. CDR3 coding DNA: TGTGCCAGCAGCCAAGTATTGGACAGGGTGATGGTCTACAATGAGCAGTTCTTC. Protein product: CASSQVLDRVMVYNEQFF.

CDR3 amino acids: CASNRLAGHTGELFF. The CDR3, as DNA: TGTGCCAGCAACCGACTAGCGGGTCACACCGGGGAGCTGTTTTTT. V and J are TRBV7-8 and TRBJ2-2, with TRBD2 identical over 10 bases. Germline CDR1 SGHVS, CDR2 FQNEAQ. CDR3 length: 15 residues. The V and J ends lost 7 bases and 3 bases, in that order; junction bases with no gene match: 5.

The rearrangement joins TRBV27 to TRBJ2-2, with 9 bases identical to TRBD1. J gave up 5 bases and V 0 bases, and 7 bases lay outside the gene matches. This CDR3 region has 17 residues. CDR1 and CDR2 (germline): MNHEY, SMNVEV (reference sequence). The CDR3 region is CASSLSLGQGRTGELFF. The CDR3 coding sequence is TGTGCCAGCAGTTTATCTCTCGGACAGGGGAGGACCGGGGAGCTGTTTTTT.

The chain joins TRBV5-1 to TRBJ1-6; no firm D call. Trimming left V 0 bases short and J 8 bases short, with 12 bases between. This CDR3 has 15 amino acids. Germline CDR1 is SGHRS and CDR2 is YFSETQ. The CDR3 region is CASSLAGALYSPLHF. Here the CDR3 DNA reads TGCGCCAGCAGCTTGGCAGGAGCGCTTTATTCACCCCTCCACTTT. Looking up the rest from reference TRBV5-1 and TRBJ1-6 gives the full variable domain: KAGVTQTPRYLIKTRGQQVTLSCSPISGHRSVSWYQQTPGQGLQFLFEYFSETQRNKGNFPGRFSGRQFSNSRSEMNVSTLELGDSALYLCASSLAGALYSPLHFGNGTRLTVT.

V and J are TRBV12-3 or TRBV12-4 and TRBJ1-3, with 9 positions matching TRBD1. The CDR3 extends over 17 amino acids. V lost 2 bases to trimming and J lost 7 bases; unmatched junction nucleotides: 12. The CDR3 is CASSLRVRDRDSNTIYF. Written as DNA, the CDR3 is TGTGCCAGCAGTTTAAGGGTTCGGGACAGGGATAGCAACACCATATATTTT.

The chain couples TRBV20-1 to TRBJ2-3, with D tentatively TRBD1 (5 bases). The ends were cut back, 3 bases at V and 1 base at J, with 11 bases in the middle. The CDR3 runs to 14 residues. The germline V gene has CDR1 DFQATT and CDR2 SNEGSKA (reference sequence). The CDR3 loop reads CSASRQTRTDTQYF. The CDR3 DNA is TGCAGTGCTAGTAGACAGACCCGCACAGATACGCAGTATTTT.

This sequence joins TRBV9 and TRBJ2-1; perhaps TRBD1 as D (6 bases). V lost 2 bases to trimming and J lost 3 bases, with 12 bases between them. Looked up from germline, CDR1 is SGDLS and CDR2 is YYNGEE. The CDR3 runs to 15 residues. The CDR3 DNA reads as TGTGCCAGCAGCGTCTCCGGGACACGCTACAATGAGCAGTTCTTC. As protein: CASSVSGTRYNEQFF.

The chain carries TRBV7-2 and TRBJ2-3; tentative D call: TRBD2 (5 bases). From germline, CDR1 is SGHTA and CDR2 FQGNSA. Deletions cut 3 bases from V and 0 bases from J, with 10 bases between. The CDR3 covers 15 residues. CDR3 sequence reads: CASSFGVTSTDTQYF. The DNA for the CDR3 is TGTGCCAGCAGCTTCGGGGTTACTAGCACAGATACGCAGTATTTT.

The chain is built from TRBV7-6 and TRBJ2-6, with 7 bases aligning to TRBD2. The junction had 6 bases not matched to a gene; V was cut back by 1 base and J by 0 bases. The germline V gene has CDR1 SGHVS and CDR2 FNYEAQ. This CDR3 has 18 residues. The CDR3 coding sequence is TGTGCCAGCAGCTTAGAGGGAGGGCGGAGCTCTGGGGCCAACGTCCTGACTTTC. Amino acid sequence: CASSLEGGRSSGANVLTF.

This clonotype was counted between two and nine times. This chain connects TRBV7-9 to TRBJ2-7; D is uncertain. Trimming took off 5 bases at V and 1 base at J, with 12 bases between the two ends. The CDR3 consists of 14 residues. Germline V gene sequence: CDR1 SEHNR, CDR2 FQNEAQ (reference sequence). Here the CDR3 reads CASSTHLLSYEQYF. The DNA of the CDR3 is TGTGCCAGCAGCACCCACCTCCTTTCCTACGAGCAGTACTTC. The full variable domain, completed using reference TRBV7-9 and TRBJ2-7, is DTGVSQNPRHKITKRGQNVTFRCDPISEHNRLYWYRQTLGQGPEFLTYFQNEAQLEKSRLLSDRFSAERPKGSFSTLEIQRTEQGDSAMYLCASSTHLLSYEQYFGPGTRLTVT.

The CDR3 reads CAWSFRDQPQHF. CDR3 DNA: TGTGCCTGGAGCTTCCGGGATCAGCCCCAGCATTTT. V gene TRBV30 combines with J gene TRBJ1-5; D remains unclear. There are 12 residues in the CDR3. CDR1 GTSNPN and CDR2 SVGIG come from the germline V gene (reference sequence). V was cut by 3 bases and J by 5 bases, with 8 bases left in between.

The V and J genes are TRBV20-1 and TRBJ2-5; 8 positions agree with TRBD1. The CDR3 extends over 15 amino acids. The germline gives CDR1 DFQATT, CDR2 SNEGSKA (reference sequence). V shed 0 bases, J shed 4 bases, and the junction held 7 bases outside the gene matches. Written as DNA, the CDR3 is TGCAGTGCTAGAGACCCGACAGGGGCCGCAGAGACCCAGTACTTC. This gives the protein CSARDPTGAAETQYF.

This clonotype was seen a handful of times. In DNA, the CDR3 is TGTGCCAGCAGCGTCGACGCGAACACCGGGGAGCTGTTTTTT. This codes for CASSVDANTGELFF. The chain links TRBV7-6 to TRBJ2-2; D remains ambiguous. V lost 5 bases and J 0 bases, leaving 7 bases between the germline ends. The CDR3 spans 14 residues. CDR1 and CDR2 (germline): SGHVS, FNYEAQ. Full variable domain (outside the CDR3, taken from reference TRBV7-6 and TRBJ2-2): GAGVSQSPRYKVTKRGQDVALRCDPISGHVSLYWYRQALGQGPEFLTYFNYEAQQDKSGLPNDRFSAERPEGSISTLTIQRTEQRDSAMYRCASSVDANTGELFFGEGSRLTVL.

The chain employs TRBV19 and TRBJ2-5; 12 bases align to TRBD1. With 3 bases clipped from V and 1 base from J, the junction kept 12 bases outside the gene matches. This CDR3 region has 19 residues. Germline V CDR1 and CDR2: LNHDA, SQIVND (reference sequence). The CDR3 sequence is CASSIRGTGGEPRQETQYF. Written as DNA, the CDR3 is TGTGCCAGTAGTATTAGGGGGACAGGGGGCGAACCCCGCCAAGAGACCCAGTACTTC. The full variable domain, completed using reference TRBV19 and TRBJ2-5, is DGGITQSPKYLFRKEGQNVTLSCEQNLNHDAMYWYRQDPGQGLRLIYYSQIVNDFQKGDIAEGYSVSREKKESFPLTVTSAQKNPTAFYLCASSIRGTGGEPRQETQYFGPGTRLLVL.

The CDR3 reads CSARATGVAGRAYNEQFF. CDR3 bases: TGCAGTGCTAGGGCGACGGGGGTAGCGGGGAGAGCCTACAATGAGCAGTTCTTC. The chain links TRBV20-1 to TRBJ2-1, with 8 bases fitting TRBD2. Germline values: CDR1 DFQATT, CDR2 SNEGSKA (reference sequence). CDR3 length: 18 residues. V trimming: 3 bases; J trimming: 2 bases; junction bases outside the gene matches: 15.

The rearrangement links TRBV27 to TRBJ2-1, with 9 bases identical to TRBD1. The V gene's germline CDR1 is MNHEY and CDR2 SMNVEV (reference sequence). The CDR3 extends over 17 amino acids. V was clipped by 5 bases and J by 5 bases; unmatched bases: 13. CDR3: CASSKIPDRGDHNEQFF. The DNA of the CDR3 is TGTGCCAGCAGTAAGATCCCTGACAGGGGGGACCACAATGAGCAGTTCTTC.

The table lists this clonotype with a few counts. The gene calls are TRBV5-6 and TRBJ2-5, with 8 bases fitting TRBD2. The CDR3 runs to 15 residues. CDR1 is SGHDT, CDR2 YYEEEE, per germline. V shed 0 bases, J shed 3 bases, and the junction held 4 bases outside the gene matches. The CDR3 protein is CASSLVGTREETQYF. DNA for the CDR3: TGTGCCAGCAGCTTGGTTGGGACTAGAGAAGAGACCCAGTACTTC.

This clonotype appeared a few times. The V call is TRBV7-2, the J call TRBJ2-4; the D is unclear. V gave up 5 bases and J gave up 3 bases, with 8 bases separating them. Germline V gene sequence: CDR1 SGHTA, CDR2 FQGNSA. The CDR3 has 13 residues. The CDR3 loop is CASSIVSKNIQYF. The CDR3 DNA reads TGTGCCAGCAGCATAGTTAGCAAAAACATTCAGTACTTC.

This clonotype was seen many times. This chain uses TRBV5-1 with TRBJ2-7; 9 bases agree with TRBD1. The J segment lost 0 bases and the V segment lost 4 bases, leaving 5 bases of the junction unmatched. The germline gives CDR1 SGHRS, CDR2 YFSETQ. The CDR3 runs 15 residues. The CDR3 region is CASSLGQGASYEQYF. The CDR3 nucleotides read TGCGCCAGCAGCCTGGGACAGGGTGCCTCCTACGAGCAGTACTTC. The full variable domain, its missing parts supplied by reference TRBV5-1 and TRBJ2-7, is KAGVTQTPRYLIKTRGQQVTLSCSPISGHRSVSWYQQTPGQGLQFLFEYFSETQRNKGNFPGRFSGRQFSNSRSEMNVSTLELGDSALYLCASSLGQGASYEQYFGPGTRLTVT.

V is TRBV29-1 and J is TRBJ2-3; a weak D match, TRBD2 (7 bases). V gave up 3 bases and J gave up 6 bases, with 10 bases separating them. CDR3 length: 12 amino acids. From germline, CDR1 is SQVTM and CDR2 ANQGSEA. This CDR3 reads CSVEEGGDTQYF. The CDR3 region has the DNA TGCAGCGTTGAGGAGGGGGGGGATACGCAGTATTTT.

This clonotype occurred many times. The V call is TRBV5-1, the J call TRBJ2-3, with a tentative D call TRBD1 (5 bases). The CDR3 contains 14 residues. V lost 1 base to trimming and J lost 6 bases, with 12 bases between them. Germline V gene data show CDR1 as SGHRS and CDR2 as YFSETQ. CDR3 loop: CASSLSGSGDTQYF. For the CDR3, the DNA is TGCGCCAGCAGCTTGTCAGGGTCCGGTGATACGCAGTATTTT.

The table lists this clonotype with a few counts. V is TRBV6-1 and J is TRBJ1-6; 9 positions match TRBD1. Germline V gene lookup returns CDR1 MNHNS and CDR2 SASEGT. V was pared by 6 bases and J by 7 bases, with 10 bases of the junction left unmatched. The CDR3 runs to 16 residues. CDR3 sequence reads: CASRGGQGLSNSPLHF. CDR3 DNA: TGTGCCAGCAGGGGGGGACAGGGTCTCTCCAATTCACCCCTCCACTTT.

The chain joins TRBV20-1 to TRBJ2-5; D uncertain. V was cut by 3 bases and J by 1 base, with 12 bases left in between. CDR3 size: 14 residues. Germline lookup yields CDR1 DFQATT and CDR2 SNEGSKA (reference sequence). CDR3 in amino acids: CSARVVAAQETQYF. The CDR3 nucleotides read TGCAGTGCTAGGGTGGTAGCAGCCCAAGAGACCCAGTACTTC.

This clonotype occurred a few times. The chain has TRBV4-3 and TRBJ2-7; 8 bases match TRBD1. The junction had 10 bases not matched to a gene; V was cut back by 3 bases and J by 9 bases. CDR3 size: 14 residues. Germline V gene lookup returns CDR1 LGHNA and CDR2 YSLEER. In DNA, the CDR3 is TGCGCCAGCAGCCAGGCGACAGGGGCGCCGGGGCAGTACTTC. This gives the protein CASSQATGAPGQYF.

The rearrangement joins TRBV20-1 to TRBJ1-2, with 8 bases matching TRBD1. CDR1 is DFQATT, CDR2 SNEGSKA, per germline (reference sequence). The CDR3 consists of 12 residues. This CDR3 is CTSDRARYGYTF. CDR3 in DNA: TGCACCTCGGACAGGGCCCGCTATGGCTACACCTTC.

The chain joins TRBV6-6 to TRBJ1-1; D remains ambiguous. CDR3 length equals 12 residues. V was trimmed by 7 bases and J by 2 bases, leaving 8 bases between them. The germline V gene encodes CDR1 MNHNY and CDR2 SVGAGI (reference sequence). The CDR3 DNA is TGTGCCAGCAAAACCGAAAACACTGAAGCTTTCTTT. It encodes CASKTENTEAFF.

The V and J genes are TRBV5-1 and TRBJ2-6, with D possibly TRBD2 on 5 matching bases. Germline CDR1 SGHRS, CDR2 YFSETQ. Trimming cost V 5 bases and J 4 bases, with 13 bases left between them. There are 15 residues in the CDR3. The CDR3 loop is CASRPLPGGANVLTF. The CDR3 DNA sequence: TGCGCCAGCAGGCCTTTGCCGGGGGGGGCCAACGTCCTGACTTTC.

The chain joins TRBV10-3 to TRBJ1-1; D unresolved. The CDR3 covers 14 residues. Germline values: CDR1 ENHRY, CDR2 SYGVKD. Deletions cut 6 bases from V and 1 base from J, with 12 bases between. CDR3 bases: TGTGCCATCAGGTCGGCCAGGACGAACACTGAAGCTTTCTTT. Protein product: CAIRSARTNTEAFF.

This clonotype was counted only a few times. The chain couples TRBV2 to TRBJ1-6; no firm D call. Germline V CDR1 and CDR2: SNHLY, FYNNEI. Trimming shortened V by 6 bases and J by 8 bases, and 5 bases separated the two germline ends. The CDR3 has 11 amino acids. In DNA form, the CDR3 reads TGTGCCAGCAGGACCGATTCACCCCTCCACTTT. It encodes CASRTDSPLHF.

The CDR3 here is CSATRPPAAQYF. DNA of the CDR3: TGCAGTGCCACCAGACCCCCCGCGGCGCAGTATTTT. The chain links TRBV20-1 to TRBJ2-3; D is ambiguous. CDR3 length: 12 amino acids. Trimming pared 6 bases from V and 10 bases from J, leaving 17 bases between. CDR1 and CDR2 from the germline V gene are DFQATT and SNEGSKA (reference sequence).